This TCR beta chain was sequenced for a study of neoadjuvant anti-PD-1 for oral cavity cancer (dated by TCRdb to the early 2020s). As for the study more broadly: Three to four biweekly doses of nivolumab at 3 mg/kg were mostly administered to patients before curative-intent surgical resection. For patients who did not progress, a fourth nivolumab dose was given around day 43, followed by definitive surgical resection on days 50-56. Patients with complete response, partial response or stable disease by RECIST 1.1 were defined as responders, whereas patients with progression were defined as non-responders. The parent correlative cohort included roughly 12 patients, with an approximately 35% response rate. Beyond this particular receptor, the publication reports: Higher pretreatment blood Treg/Th17 ratios correlated with higher pretreatment blood TCRbeta clonality and lower post-treatment tumor TCRbeta clonality. After neoadjuvant nivolumab, non-responders showed significantly higher T cell clonality (Gini index) in PBMCs than responders did. Only a few patients per response group were included in the TCR analyses, and the authors called for validation in larger cohorts.

For deep sequencing, each PBMC sample was run in six replicates, with libraries mostly built from about 500 ng of input genomic DNA. TCRbeta libraries were prepared with the immunoSEQ hsTCRbeta kit according to the manufacturer's instructions. Sequencing of the completed libraries took place using an Illumina NovaSeq 6000 S4 flow cell after they had been pooled to 2.5 to 3.5 nM. Concerning the study's data processing: The immunoSEQ Analyzer handled quality control and preprocessing of the raw data. The analysis was restricted to productive rearrangements, with each unique CDR3 amino acid sequence defining a clonotype. Repertoire clonality was estimated as the Gini-Simpson index, which was computed with the R package tcR. Gini indices were compared with Student's t test, and associations with tumor size change were assessed by Pearson correlation. TCRdb's version of the immuneACCESS table is confined to in-frame rearrangements and falls short of the full clone set. An unresolved V gene accounts for under half of the shortfall where checked; the remainder is of unknown origin. V and J calls and clone size are as listed in that table; D and trimming were resolved from the DNA. The sample table records roughly 6,700 clones; around 72% of these occur just once. The ten biggest clones cover about 3% of the sample.

Explained via the paper, the time point label denotes: before neoadjuvant nivolumab. Patients were newly diagnosed with stage II-IVA oral cavity squamous cell carcinoma and had received no prior systemic or radiation treatment. Everyone in the cohort had locally advanced, HPV-negative oral cavity squamous cell carcinoma. No culture maintenance or expansion was done, as the peripheral blood mononuclear cells went straight to analysis. The samples were drawn from a longitudinal correlative study tied to a single-arm phase II trial testing neoadjuvant nivolumab in oral cavity squamous cell carcinoma. Subject-matched pre- and post-treatment PBMCs and tumors from three responders and three non-responders were subjected to genomic DNA-based TCRbeta sequencing. Peripheral blood mononuclear cells were drawn once before nivolumab treatment and a second time after treatment, when surgery took place. The Maxwell RSC DNA from Cells kit was used to extract genomic DNA from PBMCs.

This clone has only one observation. Its antigen is still unknown. No much larger clonotype is one base removed from it; base qualities were not supplied. Inclusive of the bounding cysteine and phenylalanine, the CDR3 is 15 residues long. Only the CDR3 part of the read is kept: 45 bases, read in frame from the first base. Reading the germline V gene gives CDR1 SGHTS and CDR2 YDEGEE. Trimming costs V 0 bases and J 5 bases, and their ends lie 11 bases apart. The source of this sequence is a person aged 40-85 years with oral cavity squamous cell carcinoma. Sample: PBMCs, taken before nivolumab (anti-PD-1) treatment. This chain is built from TRBV5-8 and TRBJ1-4; TRBD1 is perhaps the D gene, given 5 matching bases. CDR3 reads: CASSLGGLTNEKLFF. The DNA reads TGTGCCAGCAGCTTGGGGGGACTGACGAATGAAAAACTGTTTTTT.